The source of this T cell receptor (beta chain) is a study of cytomegalovirus exposure and HLA in healthy donors. The study's findings and limits: Previously analyzed data showed that most TCR beta V segments were productive at a frequency of about 87% or about 30%. When analyzed later, the rates of TCR association showed variation by HLA locus, with DRB1 the most and HLA-C the fewest.

Both 60 Vbeta primers and 13 Jbeta primers went into the PCR. Produced via immunoSEQ multiplex PCR; TCRdb's table is partial and in-frame only. Of approximately 200,000 clones listed, 79% were seen once; the top ten hold approximately 1.5%. Concerning this clone itself: No antigen is known for it.

The receptor was derived from a girl between 5 and 17 years old in good health and CMV-seropositive. Sequenced input: PBMCs.

CDR3 amino acids: CASSLAGGQGLYGYTF. The DNA of the CDR3 is TGTGCCAGCAGCTTAGCGGGGGGACAGGGCCTCTATGGCTACACCTTC. This rearrangement joins TRBV7-9 to TRBJ1-2; 9 bases map to TRBD1. The V gene end was trimmed by 0 bases and the J gene end by 4 bases; junction bases not matched to a gene: 6. Looked up from germline, CDR1 is SEHNR and CDR2 is FQNEAQ (reference sequence). The CDR3 contains 16 residues. The full variable domain, in which reference TRBV7-9 and TRBJ1-2 provide the parts outside the CDR3, is DTGVSQNPRHKITKRGQNVTFRCDPISEHNRLYWYRQTLGQGPEFLTYFQNEAQLEKSRLLSDRFSAERPKGSFSTLEIQRTEQGDSAMYLCASSLAGGQGLYGYTFGSGTRLTVV.